The 6 T cell receptor beta chains in this list originate from one sample, sequenced in a study of blood T cell repertoires in COVID-19 (dated by TCRdb to 2020 to 2022). Library generation was performed with the immunoSEQ multiplex PCR assay. TCRdb obtained this table from immuneACCESS and retained in-frame rearrangements with V and J assigned. These tables miss some clones; where compared with another copy, unresolved V genes account for less than half of the shortfall, and the remainder is unexplained. In all, the sample holds about 210,000 clones, and about 76% of those were seen once. About 9.8% of the sample is held by the ten biggest clonotypes. Sequenced material: PBMCs or T cells enriched from blood (not recorded which). The receptor set was obtained from a woman between 45 and 65 years old with acute COVID-19.

The CDR3 reads CASAQGSTDTQYF. The CDR3 region has the DNA TGCGCCAGCGCTCAGGGGAGCACAGATACGCAGTATTTT. The genes are TRBV5-1 and TRBJ2-3, with a tentative D call TRBD1 (6 bases). This CDR3 has 13 residues. From germline, CDR1 is SGHRS and CDR2 YFSETQ. V lost 7 bases and J lost 0, with 9 bases in between.

The J gene is TRBJ1-4, the V gene TRBV6-5; no clear D gene. The germline V gene has CDR1 MNHEY and CDR2 SVGAGI. The CDR3 spans 10 residues. Trimming took off 6 bases at V and 7 bases at J, with 3 bases between the two ends. The CDR3 spells CASRLEKLFF. The DNA of the CDR3 is TGTGCCAGCAGACTTGAAAAACTGTTTTTT.

V gene TRBV7-2 combines with J gene TRBJ2-5; D perhaps matches TRBD2 (6 bases). Per germline, CDR1 SGHTA and CDR2 FQGNSA. This CDR3 has 14 amino acids. Trimming stripped 0 bases from V and 1 base from J, with 6 bases between. The CDR3, as DNA: TGTGCCAGCAGCTTAGCGACTAGCCAAGAGACCCAGTACTTC. Protein sequence: CASSLATSQETQYF.

This sequence joins TRBV7-9 and TRBJ2-2; 9 bases align to TRBD1. CDR1 and CDR2 (germline): SEHNR, FQNEAQ (reference sequence). The CDR3 sequence is 16 residues long. The trim removed 5 bases at V and 3 bases at J, leaving 7 bases unmatched. CDR3 DNA sequence: TGTGCCAGCAGCAACGGACAGGGGTTCTACACCGGGGAGCTGTTTTTT. Translation gives CASSNGQGFYTGELFF.

This clone was detected only once. The chain couples TRBV2 to TRBJ2-7, with 8 bases aligning to TRBD2. Germline V CDR1 and CDR2: SNHLY, FYNNEI. The CDR3 sequence is 16 residues long. Unmatched junction bases numbered 11, after V lost 3 bases and J lost 4 bases. CDR3 sequence (DNA): TGTGCCAGCAGTGAGGGTACCCGACTAGCGCGTTACGAGCAGTACTTC. It specifies CASSEGTRLARYEQYF.

The chain recombines TRBV5-1 with TRBJ1-3; 8 bases are shared with TRBD1. The trim removed 6 bases at V and 0 bases at J, leaving 5 bases unmatched. The CDR3 contains 15 residues. Germline values: CDR1 SGHRS, CDR2 YFSETQ. The CDR3 DNA reads as TGCGCCAGCAAAGAACAGGGGGGCTCTGGAAACACCATATATTTT. The encoded protein is CASKEQGGSGNTIYF.